The 11 T cell receptor beta chains in this list originate from one sample, sequenced in a study of identical twins. TCRdb re-analysed the 5' RACE reads in MiXCR, keeping a single row per CDR3 protein. This sample has hundreds of thousands of distinct CDR3 sequences, with about 20% found just once. These same data were also listed under a study on T cells expressing NK-cell markers.

What was sequenced was PBMCs. The receptors come from a woman between 18 and 29 years old in good health.

The chain joins TRBV5-1 to TRBJ2-1, with TRBD2 identical over 12 bases. V shed 0 bases and J 9 bases; nucleotides not matched to a gene: 7. From germline, CDR1 is SGHRS and CDR2 YFSETQ. The CDR3 extends over 16 amino acids. In nucleotides, the CDR3 is TGCGCCAGCAGCTTGGGTGCTAGCGGGGGGGCCCGTGAGCAGTTCTTC. Protein sequence: CASSLGASGGAREQFF.

The chain carries TRBV20-1 and TRBJ2-7, with a weak D call TRBD1 (6 bases). CDR1 and CDR2 from the germline V gene are DFQATT and SNEGSKA (reference sequence). This CDR3 is built from 12 residues. Trimming took off 4 bases at V and 3 bases at J, with 10 bases between the two ends. As DNA, the CDR3 is TGCAGTGCTACCAGGACAGACTACGAGCAGTACTTC. This translates into CSATRTDYEQYF.

The chain links TRBV15 to TRBJ2-7; no clear D. Germline V gene lookup returns CDR1 LNHNV and CDR2 YYDKDF (reference sequence). The CDR3 contains 16 residues. V lost 4 bases to trimming and J lost 1 base, with 17 bases between them. CDR3 nucleotide sequence: TGTGCCACCAGCATCTTATCCTTGCAGGATTCCTACGAGCAGTACTTC. Its translation is CATSILSLQDSYEQYF.

The J gene is TRBJ2-1, the V gene TRBV14, with D unresolved. This CDR3 is 13 amino acids long. CDR1 is SGHDN and CDR2 is FVKESK in the germline V gene. V dropped 0 bases and J dropped 6 bases, with 6 bases sitting between them. For the CDR3, the DNA is TGTGCCAGCAGCCAAGATCCGACCAATGAGCAGTTCTTC. This translates into CASSQDPTNEQFF.

The chain employs TRBV7-2 and TRBJ2-7; D is perhaps TRBD2 (5 bases). This CDR3 has 15 amino acids. Trimming pared 2 bases from V and 3 bases from J, leaving 14 bases between. Looked up from germline, CDR1 is SGHTA and CDR2 is FQGNSA. The DNA of the CDR3 is TGTGCCAGCAGCTTATTGCGCGGGTTCGGCTACGAGCAGTACTTC. It is translated as CASSLLRGFGYEQYF. The full variable domain, its missing parts supplied by reference TRBV7-2 and TRBJ2-7, is GAGVSQSPSNKVTEKGKDVELRCDPISGHTALYWYRQSLGQGLEFLIYFQGNSAPDKSGLPSDRFSAERTGGSVSTLTIQRTQQEDSAVYLCASSLLRGFGYEQYFGPGTRLTVT.

The chain has TRBV12-3 or TRBV12-4 and TRBJ2-1, with 7 bases identical to TRBD2. The V and J ends lost 3 bases and 8 bases, in that order; junction bases with no gene match: 16. CDR3 size: 17 residues. The CDR3 DNA reads as TGTGCCAGCAGTTTTGGGGGGGGGTGGGAGAAGTTCTATGAGCAGTTCTTC. As protein: CASSFGGGWEKFYEQFF.

The sample holds a few counts of this clonotype. The chain couples TRBV12-3 or TRBV12-4 to TRBJ2-1; D call uncertain. The CDR3 spans 14 residues. V lost 4 bases to trimming and J lost 1 base, with 8 bases between them. CDR3 nucleotide sequence: TGTGCCAGCAGTTCCCTGGCTTCCTACAATGAGCAGTTCTTC. It yields the protein CASSSLASYNEQFF.

This clonotype has more than one count but fewer than ten. The genes are TRBV10-3 and TRBJ1-1, with TRBD1 as a possible D gene (5 bases). Germline CDR1 reads ENHRY; CDR2 reads SYGVKD. This CDR3 is built from 13 residues. V was clipped by 10 bases and J by 1 base, with 13 bases between them. CDR3 region: CANTQGQNTEAFF. CDR3 coding DNA: TGTGCCAATACCCAGGGTCAGAACACTGAAGCTTTCTTT.

This clonotype was seen a few times. The chain recombines TRBV2 with TRBJ1-5; possibly TRBD1 for D (5 bases). Trimming left V 3 bases short and J 5 bases short, with 11 bases between. The germline CDR1 and CDR2 sequences are SNHLY and FYNNEI. The CDR3 totals 14 residues. The CDR3 DNA is TGTGCCAGCAGTGAGACCCAGGGTGATCAGCCCCAGCATTTT. This gives the protein CASSETQGDQPQHF.

This clonotype was observed a few times. The genes are TRBV20-1 and TRBJ1-4; 7 nucleotides line up with TRBD1. This CDR3 is built from 13 residues. Trimming removed 5 bases from V and 6 bases from J; junction bases left unmatched: 6. Germline V gene data show CDR1 as DFQATT and CDR2 as SNEGSKA (reference sequence). This CDR3 is CSAPQGPYEKLFF. The CDR3 region has the DNA TGCAGTGCTCCACAGGGGCCCTATGAAAAACTGTTTTTT.

This clonotype was detected a few times. V and J are TRBV24-1 and TRBJ1-2, with D possibly matching TRBD1 (6 bases). CDR3 length: 10 amino acids. Trimming took off 9 bases at V and 9 bases at J, with 10 bases between the two ends. CDR1 and CDR2 from the germline V gene are KGHDR and SFDVKD. CDR3 bases: TGTGCCACCGAGGGGGGAAGCTACACCTTC. This sequence encodes CATEGGSYTF.